The 3 T cell receptor beta chains reported below all come from one sample, sequenced in a study of blood T cell repertoires in COVID-19. Sequenced by immunoSEQ multiplex PCR; TCRdb stores in-frame clones only, minus some. Of around 700,000 clones listed, 85% to 90% are singletons. The sequenced sample was peripheral blood. These TCRs come from a woman aged 18-29 years with acute or convalescent COVID-19.

The gene calls are TRBV20-1 and TRBJ2-7; D perhaps matches TRBD2 (6 bases). Trimming shortened V by 3 bases and J by 2 bases, and 14 bases separated the two germline ends. Germline loops: CDR1 DFQATT, CDR2 SNEGSKA (reference sequence). CDR3 length: 14 amino acids. The DNA for the CDR3 is TGCAGTGCTAGTCACTCTGGCGGGGCCTACGAGCAGTACTTC. Translating gives CSASHSGGAYEQYF.

The chain is built from TRBV19 and TRBJ1-2; 8 positions match TRBD1. The CDR3 totals 15 residues. Germline lookup yields CDR1 LNHDA and CDR2 SQIVND (reference sequence). J gave up 0 bases and V 5 bases, and 5 bases lay outside the gene matches. The CDR3: CASSPGTGPNYGYTF. CDR3 sequence (DNA): TGTGCCAGTAGTCCAGGGACAGGACCTAACTATGGCTACACCTTC.

The gene calls are TRBV28 and TRBJ1-5; TRBD1 is a possible D gene (5 bases). V lost 4 bases and J 0 bases, leaving 7 bases between the germline ends. The CDR3 runs 14 residues. The V gene's germline CDR1 is MDHEN and CDR2 SYDVKM. The CDR3 loop is CASSWRGSNQPQHF. The CDR3 DNA sequence: TGTGCCAGCAGTTGGAGGGGTAGCAATCAGCCCCAGCATTTT.